Presented here are 26 T cell receptor beta chains from one specimen sequenced in a study of CD8 T cells in Susac syndrome. Reverse transcription of about 0.5 to 1 ug RNA was carried out with random hexamers. TCRdb re-called the immunoSEQ multiplex PCR reads with MiXCR, one entry per CDR3 protein. The data hold roughly 130,000 distinct CDR3 sequences, with 85% to 95% observed a single time. The sequenced sample consisted of CD8+ T cells from PBMCs. All receptors derive from a human donor with Susac syndrome.

The chain has TRBV9 and TRBJ2-3, with D unresolved. The V gene lost 0 bases and the J gene lost 1 base, with 3 bases spanning the gap. The CDR3 consists of 13 residues. The germline V gene encodes CDR1 SGDLS and CDR2 YYNGEE. This CDR3 reads CASSVGGTDTQYF. The DNA of the CDR3 is TGTGCCAGCAGCGTAGGAGGCACAGATACGCAGTATTTT.

The V call is TRBV7-6, the J call TRBJ1-6, with 7 bases fitting TRBD1. Germline V gene data show CDR1 as SGHVS and CDR2 as FNYEAQ. The V and J ends lost 6 bases and 4 bases, in that order; junction bases with no gene match: 3. This CDR3 comprises 14 residues. The CDR3 spells CASSPGQYNSPLHF. In DNA, the CDR3 is TGTGCCAGCAGTCCGGGACAGTATAATTCACCCCTCCACTTT.

The chain links TRBV24-1 to TRBJ1-3, with D unresolved. Trimming shortened V by 7 bases and J by 0 bases, and 12 bases separated the two germline ends. Germline CDR1 reads KGHDR; CDR2 reads SFDVKD. This CDR3 spans 15 amino acids. This chain's CDR3 is CATRGGSHSGNTIYF. In DNA, the CDR3 is TGTGCCACCAGAGGAGGGAGTCACTCTGGAAACACCATATATTTT.

In DNA, the CDR3 is TGTGCCGTCAGAGGGGAGGGTTCACCCCTCCACTTT. As protein: CAVRGEGSPLHF. V is TRBV27 and J is TRBJ1-6, with a tentative D call TRBD1 (5 bases). The CDR3 is made up of 12 amino acids. Germline V gene lookup returns CDR1 MNHEY and CDR2 SMNVEV (reference sequence). V was shortened by 11 bases and J by 9 bases, with 14 bases between the two germline ends.

This clonotype is a singleton in its sample. CDR3: CASSPFGGNSPLHF. As DNA, the CDR3 is TGTGCCAGTAGTCCGTTTGGGGGTAATTCACCCCTCCACTTT. This chain joins TRBV19 and TRBJ1-6; D is perhaps TRBD1 (5 bases). CDR1 is LNHDA, CDR2 SQIVND, per germline (reference sequence). The V end was cut by 5 bases, the J end by 6 bases, with 11 bases between. This CDR3 is 14 amino acids long.

The CDR3 loop is CSVKDREWYEQYF. As DNA, the CDR3 is TGCAGCGTCAAGGACAGGGAGTGGTACGAGCAGTACTTC. The gene calls are TRBV29-1 and TRBJ2-7; 8 nucleotides match TRBD1. CDR3 length equals 13 residues. J lost 4 bases, V lost 6 bases, and 8 bases had no gene match. The V gene's germline CDR1 is SQVTM and CDR2 ANQGSEA.

This chain uses TRBV30 with TRBJ2-5; D assignment may be TRBD1 or TRBD2 (5 bases each). V shed 3 bases and J shed 1 base, with 12 bases lying between them. In germline, CDR1 is GTSNPN, CDR2 SVGIG (reference sequence). The CDR3 spans 14 residues. The CDR3 DNA is TGTGCCTGGAGGGGGGACGGACGCCAAGAGACCCAGTACTTC. This gives the protein CAWRGDGRQETQYF.

This clonotype came up once. The V call is TRBV19, the J call TRBJ1-2; D gene uncertain. V gave up 4 bases and J gave up 4 bases, with 10 bases separating them. This CDR3 comprises 13 residues. Germline loops: CDR1 LNHDA, CDR2 SQIVND (reference sequence). In DNA, the CDR3 is TGTGCCAGTAGTACCGAGAATGGCTATGGCTACACCTTC. This translates into CASSTENGYGYTF.

This chain links TRBV20-1 with TRBJ2-7; 13 nucleotides line up with TRBD2. The CDR3 loop spans 17 amino acids. CDR1 and CDR2 (germline): DFQATT, SNEGSKA (reference sequence). V was clipped by 6 bases and J by 0 bases; unmatched bases: 11. The CDR3 DNA sequence: TGCAGTGCCACCGCAAGACTAGCGGGGGGCTACTCCTACGAGCAGTACTTC. Translation gives CSATARLAGGYSYEQYF.

The rearrangement uses TRBV29-1 and TRBJ2-1, with 8 bases aligning to TRBD1. The V gene's germline CDR1 is SQVTM and CDR2 ANQGSEA. V lost 6 bases, J lost 8 bases, and 15 bases stayed unmatched. The CDR3 extends over 15 amino acids. In nucleotides, the CDR3 is TGCAGCGTGGAGGCGGGACAGGTGACTAGTTATGAGCAGTTCTTC. Translation: CSVEAGQVTSYEQFF.

The CDR3 is CASSPDRDRPYEQYF. The CDR3 DNA reads as TGTGCCAGCAGCCCGGACCGGGACAGGCCCTACGAGCAGTACTTC. The rearrangement links TRBV7-9 to TRBJ2-7; 8 bases align to TRBD1. Germline values: CDR1 SEHNR, CDR2 FQNEAQ (reference sequence). CDR3 length: 15 residues. Trimming cost V 5 bases and J 2 bases; bases outside gene matches: 8.

The rearrangement uses TRBV5-5 and TRBJ2-7; TRBD1 might be the D (6 bases). Germline-derived CDR1 and CDR2 are SGHKS and YYEKEE (reference sequence). Trimming took 7 bases from V and 4 from J, leaving 18 bases between them. The CDR3 covers 14 residues. CDR3 nucleotides: TGTGCCAGCGGGAACCGGGACAAACCTTACGAGCAGTACTTC. The encoded protein is CASGNRDKPYEQYF.

The chain links TRBV20-1 to TRBJ1-1; D uncertain. This CDR3 contains 13 residues. Germline V lookup: CDR1 DFQATT, CDR2 SNEGSKA (reference sequence). Trimming removed 4 bases from V and 3 bases from J, with 12 bases in between. CDR3 amino acids: CSANSREDTEAFF. Written as DNA, the CDR3 is TGCAGTGCTAATTCGCGCGAGGACACTGAAGCTTTCTTT.

The CDR3 DNA reads TGCAGTGCTAGAGCCGTGATCACTGAAGCTTTCTTT. This sequence encodes CSARAVITEAFF. The chain couples TRBV20-1 to TRBJ1-1; no clear D gene. V was shortened by 1 base and J by 4 bases, with 7 bases between the two germline ends. The CDR3 contains 12 residues. Per germline, CDR1 DFQATT and CDR2 SNEGSKA (reference sequence).

This clonotype appeared once. V is TRBV20-1 and J is TRBJ2-3; D possibly uses TRBD1 or TRBD2 (6 bases each). The CDR3 covers 15 residues. Looked up from germline, CDR1 is DFQATT and CDR2 is SNEGSKA (reference sequence). Between the trimmed V and J ends, which lost 1 base and 2 bases, there was a span of 13 bases. Here the CDR3 DNA reads TGCAGTGCTAGAGTTCCCGGGGGCCACACAGATACGCAGTATTTT. Its protein is CSARVPGGHTDTQYF.

The V and J genes are TRBV5-6 and TRBJ1-1, with a tentative D call TRBD1 (5 bases). The CDR3 is made up of 13 amino acids. V lost 6 bases and J lost 1, with 10 bases in between. Germline CDR1 SGHDT, CDR2 YYEEEE. CDR3 in amino acids: CASISQGNTEAFF. DNA for the CDR3: TGTGCCAGCATTTCCCAGGGGAACACTGAAGCTTTCTTT.

The rearrangement uses TRBV7-2 and TRBJ2-6; D remains unclear. This CDR3 contains 16 residues. Germline V CDR1 and CDR2: SGHTA, FQGNSA. Trimming left V 1 base short and J 2 bases short, with 9 bases between. The CDR3 sequence is CASSLVVSAGANVLTF. The CDR3 DNA sequence: TGTGCCAGCAGCTTAGTCGTATCTGCTGGGGCCAACGTCCTGACTTTC.

This chain links TRBV20-1 with TRBJ1-2, with unresolved D. Trimming left V 5 bases short and J 1 base short, with 14 bases between. There are 14 residues in the CDR3. Germline V gene sequence: CDR1 DFQATT, CDR2 SNEGSKA (reference sequence). CDR3 residues: CSASEASRNYGYTF. The CDR3 DNA reads TGCAGTGCTTCTGAGGCCTCCCGTAACTATGGCTACACCTTC.

The J gene is TRBJ2-7, the V gene TRBV27; tentative D call: TRBD2 (6 bases). V was trimmed by 0 bases and J by 8 bases, leaving 14 bases between them. CDR3 size: 14 residues. The germline gives CDR1 MNHEY, CDR2 SMNVEV (reference sequence). The CDR3 loop is CASSLSGGVAKQYF. CDR3 sequence (DNA): TGTGCCAGCAGTTTATCGGGCGGGGTGGCGAAGCAGTACTTC.

J is TRBJ1-1 and V is TRBV5-6; 7 bases map to TRBD1. V lost 3 bases to trimming and J lost 0 bases; unmatched junction nucleotides: 5. The CDR3 extends over 15 amino acids. Germline-derived CDR1 and CDR2 are SGHDT and YYEEEE. The CDR3 region is CASSSSGGLNTEAFF. The CDR3 bases are TGTGCCAGCAGCTCCTCAGGGGGATTGAACACTGAAGCTTTCTTT.

The rearrangement links TRBV30 to TRBJ2-7, with 7 bases matching TRBD1. V dropped 4 bases and J dropped 1; count of bases not matched to a gene: 7. The CDR3 is made up of 14 amino acids. Germline CDR1 GTSNPN, CDR2 SVGIG (reference sequence). The DNA for the CDR3 is TGTGCCTGGAACCCGACAGGGAATTCCTACGAGCAGTACTTC. Amino acids: CAWNPTGNSYEQYF.

The rearrangement uses TRBV11-2 and TRBJ2-7; D ambiguous. V was pared by 0 bases and J by 3 bases, with 12 bases between. Germline assignment: CDR1 SGHAT and CDR2 FQNNGV. The CDR3 extends over 15 amino acids. DNA of the CDR3: TGTGCCAGCAGCTTAGATCAAGGGCAGTTCTACGAGCAGTACTTC. Its translation is CASSLDQGQFYEQYF. Complete variable domain (other parts from reference TRBV11-2 and TRBJ2-7): EAGVAQSPRYKIIEKRQSVAFWCNPISGHATLYWYQQILGQGPKLLIQFQNNGVVDDSQLPKDRFSAERLKGVDSTLKIQPAKLEDSAVYLCASSLDQGQFYEQYFGPGTRLTVT.

The chain carries TRBV11-2 and TRBJ2-7, with D possibly matching TRBD1 (5 bases). Germline V gene lookup returns CDR1 SGHAT and CDR2 FQNNGV. Trimming cost V 7 bases and J 6 bases, with 13 bases left between them. The CDR3 sequence is 12 residues long. The DNA of the CDR3 is TGTGCCAGCACCCCTTTCAGGGCCGAGCAGTACTTC. It translates to CASTPFRAEQYF.

The gene calls are TRBV30 and TRBJ1-2; no reliable D call. Germline values: CDR1 GTSNPN, CDR2 SVGIG (reference sequence). The CDR3 is 15 amino acids. V was pared by 0 bases and J by 8 bases, with 19 bases between. CDR3 DNA sequence: TGTGCCTGGAGTGTACCTTGGTCAGACCCCAGAGGCTACACCTTC. This codes for CAWSVPWSDPRGYTF.

The chain combines TRBV29-1 with TRBJ2-3; the match to TRBD1 covers 9 bases. This CDR3 is built from 13 residues. Germline V gene sequence: CDR1 SQVTM, CDR2 ANQGSEA. V trimming: 7 bases; J trimming: 0 bases; junction bases outside the gene matches: 2. CDR3 amino acids: CSAGTGSTDTQYF. The CDR3 DNA is TGCAGCGCCGGGACAGGGAGCACAGATACGCAGTATTTT.

The chain carries TRBV20-1 and TRBJ1-5; 8 bases are a match to TRBD1. Germline trimming cut 3 bases from V and 0 bases from J; bases unmatched to any gene: 4. Looked up from germline, CDR1 is DFQATT and CDR2 is SNEGSKA (reference sequence). The CDR3 spans 15 residues. This chain's CDR3 is CSARTGVYSNQPQHF. The CDR3 coding sequence is TGCAGTGCTAGGACAGGGGTTTATAGCAATCAGCCCCAGCATTTT.